Below are 26 T cell receptor beta chains sequenced from a single sample in a study of naive and memory T cell subsets. Whole blood, roughly 2.5 ml, came from adult healthy volunteers. Alpha and beta constant region primers primed reverse transcription for blood and skin samples. TCRdb called the 5' RACE reads again in MiXCR, with one record for every CDR3 protein. The repertoire holds under 25,000 distinct CDR3 sequences, 4.2% seen once, with less than 9% in the top ten. Every receptor here comes from a male donor in good health.

Ten or more counts support this clonotype. This chain connects TRBV12-3 or TRBV12-4 to TRBJ1-5, with 8 bases matching TRBD1. This CDR3 contains 14 residues. Trimming cost V 5 bases and J 3 bases; bases outside gene matches: 3. DNA for the CDR3: TGTGCCAGCAGTCAGGGACAGGTCAATCAGCCCCAGCATTTT. Its translation is CASSQGQVNQPQHF.

This clonotype was found many times. CDR3 sequence reads: CASRANRGQWEAFF. The CDR3 DNA reads as TGTGCCAGCAGAGCTAATAGGGGGCAGTGGGAAGCTTTCTTT. The V call is TRBV6-5, the J call TRBJ1-1; 7 bases map to TRBD1. V lost 6 bases, J lost 8 bases, and 12 bases stayed unmatched. CDR1 and CDR2 (germline): MNHEY, SVGAGI. The CDR3 contains 14 residues.

This clonotype was counted many times. The gene calls are TRBV11-2 and TRBJ2-7; D unresolved. The germline CDR1 and CDR2 sequences are SGHAT and FQNNGV. V was trimmed by 1 base and J by 2 bases, leaving 6 bases between them. The CDR3 length is 13 residues. The CDR3 here is CASSLGVAYEQYF. Written as DNA, the CDR3 is TGTGCCAGCAGCTTAGGAGTTGCCTACGAGCAGTACTTC.

Many counts were recorded for this clonotype. V and J are TRBV4-1 and TRBJ2-1; unclear D gene. The length of the CDR3 is 11 residues. Trimming left V 6 bases short and J 10 bases short, with 10 bases between. CDR1 is MGHRA and CDR2 is YSYEKL in the germline V gene. In DNA, the CDR3 is TGCGCCAGCAGAGGGCCACAAGAGCAGTTCTTC. Protein sequence: CASRGPQEQFF.

Ten or more counts support this clonotype. This CDR3 reads CSHREAGTDTQYF. The CDR3 nucleotides read TGCAGTCACAGGGAGGCTGGCACAGATACGCAGTATTTT. The genes are TRBV20-1 and TRBJ2-3, with D perhaps matching TRBD1 or TRBD2 (6 bases each). The V gene's germline CDR1 is DFQATT and CDR2 SNEGSKA (reference sequence). The germline V and J ends were trimmed by 8 bases and 1 base, with 13 bases remaining between them. The CDR3 extends over 13 amino acids.

The V call is TRBV12-3 or TRBV12-4, the J call TRBJ1-1; D might be TRBD1 (5 bases). The length of the CDR3 is 13 residues. Trimming shortened V by 4 bases and J by 4 bases, and 10 bases separated the two germline ends. CDR3: CASSYRGTTEAFF. As DNA, the CDR3 is TGTGCCAGCAGTTATCGGGGGACCACTGAAGCTTTCTTT.

This clonotype was seen only a few times. The chain recombines TRBV20-1 with TRBJ1-4, with a possible D match to TRBD1 (6 bases). Germline lookup yields CDR1 DFQATT and CDR2 SNEGSKA (reference sequence). This CDR3 is built from 13 residues. V lost 3 bases and J 8 bases, leaving 13 bases between the germline ends. This CDR3 is CSASTGRCEKLFF. CDR3 bases: TGCAGTGCTAGTACAGGGAGGTGCGAAAAACTGTTTTTT.

This clonotype was detected many times. The V and J genes are TRBV5-4 and TRBJ2-2; 12 nucleotides line up with TRBD2. Germline-derived CDR1 and CDR2 are SGHNT and YYREEE (reference sequence). The trim removed 0 bases at V and 5 bases at J, leaving 2 bases unmatched. The CDR3 extends over 16 amino acids. The CDR3 here is CASSLGGLAGTGELFF. In DNA form, the CDR3 reads TGTGCCAGCAGCTTGGGAGGACTAGCGGGGACCGGGGAGCTGTTTTTT. The complete variable domain, with remaining parts taken from reference TRBV5-4 and TRBJ2-2, reads ETGVTQSPTHLIKTRGQQVTLRCSSQSGHNTVSWYQQALGQGPQFIFQYYREEENGRGNFPPRFSGLQFPNYSSELNVNALELDDSALYLCASSLGGLAGTGELFFGEGSRLTVL.

A remark on this clonotype: Given a much more abundant clone one base away, this may be a read error. V gene TRBV4-2 combines with J gene TRBJ1-1, with D uncertain. The CDR3 spans 14 residues. Germline lookup yields CDR1 LGHNA and CDR2 YNFKEQ. The CDR3 is CTSSQYQLEAEAFF. CDR3 sequence (DNA): TGTACCAGCAGCCAATATCAACTAGAGGCTGAAGCTTTCTTT.

The sample holds many counts of this clonotype. V is TRBV4-3 and J is TRBJ1-2; D is unresolved. Germline-derived CDR1 and CDR2 are LGHNA and YSLEER. This CDR3 is built from 14 residues. Between the trimmed V and J ends, which lost 4 bases and 5 bases, there was a span of 14 bases. This chain's CDR3 is CASSRGSAGYGYTF. DNA for the CDR3: TGCGCCAGCAGCCGTGGCAGCGCGGGTTATGGCTACACCTTC.

About this clonotype: A much larger clone lies a single base off, so this may be a read error. The chain is built from TRBV5-1 and TRBJ2-1; D unresolved. Germline CDR1 is SGHRS and CDR2 is YFSETQ. V gave up 2 bases and J gave up 8 bases, with 8 bases separating them. CDR3 length: 12 residues. The CDR3 nucleotides read TGCGCCAGCAGCTTACAGTGCTATGAGCAGTTCTTC. Residues: CASSLQCYEQFF.

In its sample, this clonotype was seen many times. V and J are TRBV20-1 and TRBJ2-7; no clear D. Germline CDR1 is DFQATT and CDR2 is SNEGSKA (reference sequence). The CDR3 consists of 14 residues. V dropped 5 bases and J dropped 0 bases, with 14 bases sitting between them. CDR3 in amino acids: CSAQLSVGSYEQYF. In nucleotides, the CDR3 is TGCAGTGCTCAACTATCGGTAGGCTCCTACGAGCAGTACTTC.

The sample holds many counts of this clonotype. CDR3 in DNA: TGTGCCTGGAATCTGCTTGTTCAGTACCCAGATACGCAGTATTTT. Translating it yields CAWNLLVQYPDTQYF. V and J are TRBV30 and TRBJ2-3, with D unresolved. This CDR3 comprises 15 residues. V lost 4 bases and J 4 bases, leaving 18 bases between the germline ends. The germline CDR1 and CDR2 sequences are GTSNPN and SVGIG (reference sequence). Full variable domain (rest looked up from reference TRBV30 and TRBJ2-3): SQTIHQWPATLVQPVGSPLSLECTVEGTSNPNLYWYRQAAGRGLQLLFYSVGIGQISSEVPQNLSASRPQDRQFILSSKKLLLSDSGFYLCAWNLLVQYPDTQYFGPGTRLTVL.

This clonotype was counted ten times or more. CDR3 loop: CASSFSSPNSGGVGEQYF. CDR3 DNA: TGTGCCAGCAGTTTTTCGTCTCCCAATTCAGGGGGGGTGGGGGAGCAGTACTTC. The chain is built from TRBV28 and TRBJ2-7, with D perhaps given as TRBD1 or TRBD2 (7 bases each). V lost 3 bases, J lost 7 bases, and 28 bases lay in between. CDR3 length equals 18 residues. Germline CDR1 and CDR2: MDHEN and SYDVKM.

There are many counts of this clonotype. The gene calls are TRBV4-1 and TRBJ2-3; 7 positions match TRBD1. CDR1 and CDR2 (germline): MGHRA, YSYEKL. V shed 7 bases, J shed 1 base, and the junction held 11 bases outside the gene matches. CDR3 size: 16 residues. The chain's CDR3 is CASNRFGTEGTDTQYF. Here the CDR3 DNA reads TGCGCCAGCAACCGATTCGGGACAGAAGGCACAGATACGCAGTATTTT.

This clonotype occurred many times. The chain combines TRBV29-1 with TRBJ1-2, with D uncertain. CDR3 size: 13 residues. Between the trimmed V and J ends, which lost 3 bases and 0 bases, there was a span of 8 bases. The V gene's germline CDR1 is SQVTM and CDR2 ANQGSEA. CDR3 amino acids: CSVEEASNYGYTF. CDR3 in DNA: TGCAGCGTTGAGGAGGCTTCTAACTATGGCTACACCTTC.

Ten or more counts support this clonotype. The chain links TRBV5-1 to TRBJ1-1; tentatively, D is TRBD1 (6 bases). The CDR3 is 15 residues long. Germline CDR1 SGHRS, CDR2 YFSETQ. With 4 bases removed from V and 4 bases from J, the gap between germline ends came to 17 bases. In DNA form, the CDR3 reads TGCGCCAGCAGCACGATTAACCCCAGGGGCACTGAAGCTTTCTTT. It codes for CASSTINPRGTEAFF.

This clonotype appeared many times. The chain employs TRBV3-1 and TRBJ2-1, with 10 bases fitting TRBD1. The CDR3 extends over 14 amino acids. Germline loops: CDR1 LGHDT, CDR2 YNNKEL (reference sequence). The junction had 8 bases not matched to a gene; V was cut back by 4 bases and J by 11 bases. The CDR3 sequence: CASSPGQGSIQQFF. In DNA form, the CDR3 reads TGTGCCAGCAGCCCGGGACAGGGGTCCATCCAGCAGTTCTTC.

This clonotype has ten or more counts. V and J are TRBV6-1 and TRBJ1-5, with a weak D call TRBD1 (5 bases). This CDR3 comprises 13 residues. Germline CDR1 MNHNS, CDR2 SASEGT. V was shortened by 9 bases and J by 9 bases, with 18 bases between the two germline ends. The CDR3 DNA is TGTGCCAGTGAGTGGGACGTAAGCCGGCCCCAGCATTTT. Translated: CASEWDVSRPQHF.

This clonotype occurred many times. The chain uses TRBV29-1 and TRBJ2-2; tentatively, D is TRBD1 (6 bases). With 7 bases removed from V and 8 bases from J, the gap between germline ends came to 17 bases. Germline-derived CDR1 and CDR2 are SQVTM and ANQGSEA. The CDR3 extends over 13 amino acids. DNA of the CDR3: TGCAGCGCACACACGGCCGGGACAGGGGAGCTGTTTTTT. It translates to CSAHTAGTGELFF.

This clonotype was observed at least ten times. The V call is TRBV6-4, the J call TRBJ2-3, with D uncertain. CDR3 length: 14 residues. With 6 bases removed from V and 2 bases from J, the gap between germline ends came to 12 bases. The germline CDR1 and CDR2 sequences are MRHNA and SNTAGT. The CDR3 nucleotides are TGTGCCAGCAGAATGTACTCCTCCACAGATACGCAGTATTTT. Translation gives CASRMYSSTDTQYF.

In its sample, this clonotype was seen a few times. This rearrangement joins TRBV10-3 to TRBJ2-3, with D tentatively TRBD2 (6 bases). Germline CDR1 and CDR2: ENHRY and SYGVKD. The CDR3 sequence is 10 residues long. Deletions cut 8 bases from V and 6 bases from J, with 6 bases between. CDR3 coding DNA: TGTGCCATCGGGAGGGATACGCAGTATTTT. Translating gives CAIGRDTQYF.

In its sample, this clonotype was seen many times. The rearrangement joins TRBV20-1 to TRBJ1-2; D ambiguous. This CDR3 comprises 15 residues. Per germline, CDR1 DFQATT and CDR2 SNEGSKA (reference sequence). V was cut by 0 bases and J by 5 bases, with 16 bases left in between. The CDR3, as DNA: TGCAGTGCTAGAGATAGCATGTTGGAGAGATATGGCTACACCTTC. This translates into CSARDSMLERYGYTF.

This clonotype was detected many times. J is TRBJ2-1 and V is TRBV6-5; TRBD2 matches 10 bases. V was pared by 6 bases and J by 0 bases, with 5 bases of the junction left unmatched. The germline gives CDR1 MNHEY, CDR2 SVGAGI. The CDR3 runs 16 residues. The CDR3 region is CASREGLAVSYNEQFF. In DNA form, the CDR3 reads TGTGCCAGCAGGGAAGGACTAGCGGTCTCCTACAATGAGCAGTTCTTC.

This clonotype occurred a few times. The chain recombines TRBV2 with TRBJ2-5; D is perhaps TRBD1 or TRBD2 (5 bases each). Trimming took off 6 bases at V and 2 bases at J, with 22 bases between the two ends. CDR1 and CDR2 from the germline V gene are SNHLY and FYNNEI. This CDR3 spans 17 amino acids. CDR3 in DNA: TGTGCCAGCAGCCCTTACCGGGACGCGTACAGACAAGAGACCCAGTACTTC. The encoded protein is CASSPYRDAYRQETQYF.

The chain links TRBV7-2 to TRBJ2-5; 8 bases line up with TRBD1. V was pared by 0 bases and J by 13 bases, with 7 bases of the junction left unmatched. The CDR3 sequence is 13 residues long. The germline gives CDR1 SGHTA, CDR2 FQGNSA. The CDR3 region has the DNA TGTGCCAGCAGCTTAGCAACCGGGACAGGAGGGTACTTC. Amino acid sequence: CASSLATGTGGYF.